This TCR beta chain was found in a study of T cells in Graves' hyperthyroidism and ophthalmopathy. The source material, RNA transcripts, was used to amplify TCR beta CDR3 regions. The HTBI primer set drove a first-round RT-PCR of the TCR CDR3. TCRdb re-called the multiplex PCR reads through MiXCR, storing one row per CDR3 protein. In the table there are 250,000 to 300,000 distinct CDR3 sequences, 15% to 20% of which are singletons. Germline CDR1 and CDR2: SNHLY and FYNNEI. The junction had 6 bases not matched to a gene; V was cut back by 8 bases and J by 4 bases. CDR3 length: 13 amino acids. This clonotype has ten or more counts.

The sample taken for sequencing was blood. V and J are TRBV2 and TRBJ2-5; 8 nucleotides agree with TRBD1. This TCR came from a man aged 45-60 years with Graves' ophthalmopathy. Written as DNA, the CDR3 is TGTGCCAGCTTCAGGGGGCAAGGAGAGACCCAGTACTTC. Amino acid sequence: CASFRGQGETQYF.